This T cell receptor (beta chain) was captured by sequencing in a study of beta chain features in type 1 diabetes. Points from the study as a whole: Patients and controls would be equally affected if PCR favored shorter templates. For type 1 diabetes patients, VDJ junctions showed fewer insertions and more deletions. It was not settled here whether HLA type affects TCRB rearrangement. Type 1 diabetes patients had TCRB CDR3s that were shorter (moderately but significantly so) in all four CD4+ subsets.

All of the isolated RNA was reverse transcribed, so expressed TCRB transcripts were sequenced. Data came from immunoSEQ multiplex PCR; TCRdb stores just in-frame clones and leaves some out. The repertoire has 500,000 to 650,000 clones, 9.5% to 15% of them found once; the top ten carry more than 0.095%. V lost 5 bases, J lost 2 bases, and 5 bases stayed unmatched. The CDR3 extends over 14 amino acids. CDR1 MNHEY and CDR2 SVGAGI come from the germline V gene. CD4+ naive, central memory, regulatory and stem cell-like memory subsets were isolated by sorting on CD45RO/CCR7/CD25/CD127/CD95/CD27. This clone was counted only a few times. Its target is unknown. Distinct nucleotide sequences in the sample also encode this CDR3.

The receptor was derived from a man between 25 and 39 years old with type 1 diabetes. The sequencing input was naive CD4+ T cells from blood. The chain uses TRBV6-5 and TRBJ2-7; 8 positions match TRBD1. DNA for the CDR3: TGTGCCAGCAGTCTCCGGGACAGGACCTACGAGCAGTACTTC. The encoded protein is CASSLRDRTYEQYF.